The T cell receptor (beta chain) described here comes from a study of blood T cell repertoires in COVID-19. For the study at large: PBMCs, B-cell-depleted T cells, or T cells provided the cDNA or gDNA that made up the material.

Original data processing: Nucleated cell number was recorded as an estimate derived from reference gene primer amplification. Libraries were prepared by immunoSEQ multiplex PCR; TCRdb keeps only in-frame clonotypes and omits some of them. That table gives V, J and clone size, and the DNA gave D and trimming. The data hold 200,000 to 300,000 clones, with 75% to 90% observed a single time. This clone was counted once. The sample taken for sequencing was peripheral blood. The clonotype originates from a woman between 35 and 50 years old with acute or convalescent COVID-19.

Written as DNA, the CDR3 is TGCAGCGCGAAGACAGGGGCAACCGTAGAGACCCAGTACTTC. Protein product: CSAKTGATVETQYF. V usage is TRBV29-1 and J usage is TRBJ2-5, with 8 nucleotides matching TRBD1. The junction had 11 bases not matched to a gene; V was cut back by 7 bases and J by 4 bases. This CDR3 is built from 14 residues. CDR1 SQVTM and CDR2 ANQGSEA come from the germline V gene.